This TCR beta chain came from a study of CD8 T cells in Susac syndrome. Random hexamers were used to reverse transcribe the RNA input (roughly 0.5 to 1 ug). Amplification of TCR beta CDR3 across 54 Vbeta and 13 Jbeta was performed with immunoSEQ multiplex PCR. In TCRdb, the immunoSEQ multiplex PCR reads were re-called with MiXCR into one record per CDR3 protein. The sample shows under 200,000 distinct CDR3 sequences, just under 95% of them seen only once. The T cells that were sequenced for TCR beta were CD8+ and CD4+ cells from blood. Negative isolation yielded the CD8+ and CD4+ T cells, while FACS enriched the TEMRA cells. Germline assignment: CDR1 SNHLY and CDR2 FYNNEI. The CDR3 runs to 15 residues. V lost 5 bases to trimming and J lost 4 bases; unmatched junction nucleotides: 4.

This clonotype was obtained from a human donor in good health. The specimen was CD4+ T cells from PBMCs. The chain has TRBV2 and TRBJ2-5; TRBD2 matches at 13 bases. The DNA of the CDR3 is TGTGCCAGCAGTTGGACTAGCGGGGGACGAGAGACCCAGTACTTC. Protein product: CASSWTSGGRETQYF.